This T cell receptor beta chain appears in the sequencing data of a study of cytomegalovirus exposure and HLA in healthy donors. General study results and limits: The study carried out a later analysis of TCR beta sequences. It associated under 20,000 of them with specific HLA alleles at a false discovery rate of 0.05.

With 60 Vbeta and 13 Jbeta primers, the PCR was carried out. The assay was immunoSEQ multiplex PCR, and TCRdb's table has in-frame clones only and misses some. The repertoire consists of a few hundred thousand clones, with over 90% occurring once and the leading ten covering approximately 1.5%. Trimming took 4 bases from V and 3 from J; bases not matched to a gene: 6. The CDR3 has 15 residues. Germline CDR1 reads SGHRS; CDR2 reads YFSETQ. This clone was picked up a small number of times. Its antigen is unknown. The chain carries TRBV5-1 and TRBJ2-3; 9 bases are shared with TRBD1. Sequenced sample: PBMCs. The TCR sequence derives from a girl aged 2-10 years in good health and CMV-seronegative. CDR3 bases: TGCGCCAGCAGCCTCGGGACAGGGCGGACAGATACGCAGTATTTT. The encoded protein is CASSLGTGRTDTQYF. The whole variable domain, filled in from reference TRBV5-1 and TRBJ2-3, reads KAGVTQTPRYLIKTRGQQVTLSCSPISGHRSVSWYQQTPGQGLQFLFEYFSETQRNKGNFPGRFSGRQFSNSRSEMNVSTLELGDSALYLCASSLGTGRTDTQYFGPGTRLTVL.